This T cell receptor beta chain was identified in a study of CD8 T cells in ankylosing spondylitis. Germline V gene data show CDR1 as LGHNA and CDR2 as YNFKEQ. V trimming: 0 bases; J trimming: 1 base; junction bases outside the gene matches: 2. The CDR3 is 16 residues long. This clonotype came up many times. Its antigen is as yet unknown. Each CDR3 protein is one row after TCRdb ran MiXCR on the 5' RACE reads. The profile shows roughly 250,000 distinct CDR3 sequences, around 7.8% of them singletons. General study points: Disease-linked clones were reportedly significantly enriched in matched ankylosing spondylitis synovial fluid. Clones linked to the disease showed a CD8+ phenotype. They occurred at relatively low frequencies in peripheral blood.

Sequencing was carried out using blood, either unsorted or a sorted T cell fraction (not recorded which). The receptor's source is a male donor with ankylosing spondylitis or in good health (not recorded which). The genes are TRBV4-2 and TRBJ2-1, with 8 positions matching TRBD2. CDR3 DNA: TGTGCCAGCAGCCAAGATTTAGCGGGGTCCTACAATGAGCAGTTCTTC. It is translated as CASSQDLAGSYNEQFF.